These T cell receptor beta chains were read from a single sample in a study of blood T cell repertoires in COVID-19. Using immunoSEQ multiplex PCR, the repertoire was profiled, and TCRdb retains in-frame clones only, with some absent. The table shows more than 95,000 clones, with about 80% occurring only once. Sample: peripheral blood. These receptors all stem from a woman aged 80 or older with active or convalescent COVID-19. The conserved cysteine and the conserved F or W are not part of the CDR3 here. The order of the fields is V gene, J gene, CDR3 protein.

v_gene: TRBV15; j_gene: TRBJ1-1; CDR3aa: ATSRDLDRVRSMGAF
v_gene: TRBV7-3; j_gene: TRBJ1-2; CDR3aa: ASSLTSGTGANGYT
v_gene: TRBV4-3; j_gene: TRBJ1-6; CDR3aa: ASSQTLPGQNNSPLH
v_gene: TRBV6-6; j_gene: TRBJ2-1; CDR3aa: ASSFGQGYGEQF
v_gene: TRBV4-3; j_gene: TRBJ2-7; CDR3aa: ASSQEGQGGLEQY
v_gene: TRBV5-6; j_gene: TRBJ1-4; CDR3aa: ASSFLGFGVKLF
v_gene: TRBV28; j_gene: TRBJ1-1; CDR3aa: ASNSVGTGNTEAF
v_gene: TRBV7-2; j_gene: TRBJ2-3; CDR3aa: ASRPPSGRTDTQY
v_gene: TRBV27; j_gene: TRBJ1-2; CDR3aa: ASRVSEGRTYGYT
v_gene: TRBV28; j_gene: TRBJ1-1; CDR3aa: ASSLTGMNTEAF
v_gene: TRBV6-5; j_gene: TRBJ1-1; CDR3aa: ASSFIRGRSEAF
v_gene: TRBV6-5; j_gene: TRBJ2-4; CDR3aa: ASAREAKNIQY
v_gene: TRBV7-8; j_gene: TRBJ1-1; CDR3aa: ASKSTENTEAF
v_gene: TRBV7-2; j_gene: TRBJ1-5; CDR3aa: ASSLEPGHGQPQH
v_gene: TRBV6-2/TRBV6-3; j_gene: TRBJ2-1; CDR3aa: ASSLGRTSGRGYEQF
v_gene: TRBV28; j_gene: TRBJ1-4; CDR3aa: ASSLFRGQYNEKLF
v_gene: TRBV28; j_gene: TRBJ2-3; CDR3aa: ASSGAWGRY
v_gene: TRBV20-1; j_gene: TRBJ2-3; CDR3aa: SARLADTQY
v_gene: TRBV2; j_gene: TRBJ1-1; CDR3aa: ASSVDRGEAF
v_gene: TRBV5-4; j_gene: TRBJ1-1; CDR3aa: ASSFTTGLFTEAF
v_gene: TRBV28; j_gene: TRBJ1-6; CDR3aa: ASSLMTGMAKSYNSPLH
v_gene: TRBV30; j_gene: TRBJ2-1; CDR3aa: AWRQYGGTSGRYDEQF
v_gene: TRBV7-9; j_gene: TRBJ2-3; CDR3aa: ASSLVYSRFGVNADTQY
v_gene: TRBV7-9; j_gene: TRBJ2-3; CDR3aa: ASRPTSGRTDTQY
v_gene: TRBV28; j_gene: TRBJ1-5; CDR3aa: ASSSRTGYSNQPQH
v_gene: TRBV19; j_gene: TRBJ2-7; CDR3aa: ASSMARGPYEQY
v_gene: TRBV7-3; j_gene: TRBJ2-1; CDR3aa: ASSLYSLAGGLYNEQF
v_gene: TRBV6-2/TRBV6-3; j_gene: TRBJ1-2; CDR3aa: ASSFDRNYGYT
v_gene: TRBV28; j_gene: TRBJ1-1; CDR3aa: ASSGDRATEAF
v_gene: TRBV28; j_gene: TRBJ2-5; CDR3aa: ASSSLIKRGEETQY
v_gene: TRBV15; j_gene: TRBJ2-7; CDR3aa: ATSREVGGYEQY
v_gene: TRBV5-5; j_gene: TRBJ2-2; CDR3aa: ASSSSGTGNTGELF